This TCR beta chain was captured by sequencing in a study of blood T cell repertoires in COVID-19. Whole-study context: Sources were T cells, B-cell-depleted T cells, or PBMCs; the material itself was cDNA or gDNA.

In Seattle, patients joined the study during active infection and were tracked longitudinally. Per the original data handling: Reference gene primer amplification gave nucleated cell count estimates. TCRdb's copy holds only in-frame clones and misses some; the assay was immunoSEQ multiplex PCR. V, J and clone size were drawn from that table, and D and trimming were deduced from the DNA. The sample holds 69,000 or so clones, approximately 84% seen once. The CDR3 contains 13 residues. Trimming removed 1 base from V and 7 bases from J, with 8 bases in between. Looked up from germline, CDR1 is SGHVS and CDR2 is FQNEAQ.

The specimen was peripheral blood. The TCR was taken from a man aged 45-60 years with COVID-19, enrolled during active disease. The chain joins TRBV7-8 to TRBJ1-5, with D hard to call. The CDR3 loop is CASSLGEGQPQHF. CDR3 DNA sequence: TGTGCCAGCAGCTTAGGGGAGGGACAGCCCCAGCATTTT. The full variable domain, in which reference TRBV7-8 and TRBJ1-5 provide the parts outside the CDR3, is GAGVSQSPRYKVAKRGQDVALRCDPISGHVSLFWYQQALGQGPEFLTYFQNEAQLDKSGLPSDRFFAERPEGSVSTLKIQRTQQEDSAVYLCASSLGEGQPQHFGDGTRLSIL.